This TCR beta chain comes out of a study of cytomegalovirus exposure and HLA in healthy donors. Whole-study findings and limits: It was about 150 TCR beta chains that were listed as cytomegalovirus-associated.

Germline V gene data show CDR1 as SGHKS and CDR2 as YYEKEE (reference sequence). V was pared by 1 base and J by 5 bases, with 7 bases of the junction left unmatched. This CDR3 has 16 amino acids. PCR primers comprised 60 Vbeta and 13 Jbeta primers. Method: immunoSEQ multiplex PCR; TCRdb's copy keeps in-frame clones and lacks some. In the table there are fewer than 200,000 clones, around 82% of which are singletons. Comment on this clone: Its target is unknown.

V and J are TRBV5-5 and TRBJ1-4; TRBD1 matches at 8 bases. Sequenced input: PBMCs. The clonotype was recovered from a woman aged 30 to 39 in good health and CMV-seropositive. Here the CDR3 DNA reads TGTGCCAGCAGCTTGACCTCCGGGACAGGAAATGAAAAACTGTTTTTT. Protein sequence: CASSLTSGTGNEKLFF.